This entry concerns a single T cell receptor beta chain. This record comes from a study of T cells after somatic rescue of genetic block. Sequenced by immunoSEQ multiplex PCR; TCRdb stores in-frame clones only, minus some. This sample has roughly 120,000 clones, with 90% to 95% found just once. This CDR3 region has 14 residues. In germline, CDR1 is SGHNT, CDR2 YENEEA. V lost 1 base and J lost 2, with 7 bases in between. The gene calls are TRBV11-3 and TRBJ2-3, with D uncertain. The clonotype comes from a young woman. Sequencing was carried out using peripheral blood mononuclear cells (PBMCs). The CDR3 spells CASSLGTVTDTQYF. The CDR3 bases are TGTGCCAGCAGCTTAGGAACGGTCACAGATACGCAGTATTTT.